This T cell receptor (beta chain) emerged from a study of cytomegalovirus exposure and HLA in healthy donors. Notes on this clone: Its antigen is currently unknown.

Study-wide results and caveats: It was confirmed in vitro that a few of the CMV-associated chains were specific for CMV antigens. According to reports, the classifier identified cytomegalovirus status with high specificity and sensitivity. Some public TCRs appeared in many individuals, while most sequences were rare. Investigators reported 150 to 200 TCR beta chains as tied to cytomegalovirus.

Clones were read by immunoSEQ multiplex PCR, and TCRdb kept only the in-frame ones, dropping some. The sample carries approximately 110,000 clones, 85% to 95% recorded once. The origin of this receptor is a young woman in good health and CMV-seronegative. Input material: PBMCs.

The CDR3 bases are TGTGCCAGCAGATCCGGGGTAAGGAATCAGCCCCAGCATTTT. Translated, it gives CASRSGVRNQPQHF. The J gene is TRBJ1-5, the V gene TRBV6-1; D is uncertain. V lost 6 bases and J 4 bases, leaving 13 bases between the germline ends. Germline V gene lookup returns CDR1 MNHNS and CDR2 SASEGT. The CDR3 is 14 residues long.